This T cell receptor (beta chain) was observed in a study of circulating tumor DNA in untreated peripheral T-cell lymphoma (dated by TCRdb to about 2021). The study in broad terms: To follow circulating tumor DNA that carried tumor TCR clonotypes, serum samples were taken at baseline and then repeatedly over the course of treatment. Broader findings and caveats from the paper: Among some 26 serially sampled patients, ctDNA clearance after two cycles was observed in about 40%, and a trend toward worse survival was observed with detectable ctDNA after therapy. Tumor-specific clonotypes were identified in around four fifths of patients, with identification achieved from around 86% of baseline tissues and approximately 61% of baseline serum samples. ctDNA persistence did not always predict relapse, since two patients whose ctDNA remained detectable after therapy stayed in remission over about 9 years of follow-up.

V drops 5 bases and J drops 2 bases, leaving 13 bases in between. Inclusive of the bounding cysteine and phenylalanine, the CDR3 is 14 residues long. Here the CDR3 DNA is all that survives: 42 bases in frame from base 1. CDR1 and CDR2 (SEHNR, FQNEAQ) derive from the germline V gene (reference sequence). The table lists this clone with a few counts. Its antigen is still unknown. The sample holds no much larger clone one base away, and base qualities are not on file. To monitor patients with peripheral T-cell lymphoma who were getting frontline treatment on a trial, the study applied next-generation sequencing to T-cell receptor sequences. The library was generated by the immunoSEQ multiplex PCR assay. As stored in TCRdb, this immuneACCESS dataset retains in-frame rearrangements with V and J assigned. A fraction of the clones does not appear; measured against another copy, unresolved V genes explain less than half of the discrepancy, and the remainder lacks a known reason. The sample table shows about 100 clones, and approximately 70% are seen once. Over 13% of the sample is taken by the ten largest.

Recombination joined TRBV7-9 with TRBJ2-7; the D gene may be TRBD1 or TRBD2, since each aligns over 5 bases. Specimen: cell-free DNA from blood serum. This sequence originates from a human donor with peripheral T-cell lymphoma. CDR3 protein: CASSRGPKPYEQYF. The DNA sequence is TGTGCCAGCAGCCGGGGACCGAAGCCCTACGAGCAGTACTTC.